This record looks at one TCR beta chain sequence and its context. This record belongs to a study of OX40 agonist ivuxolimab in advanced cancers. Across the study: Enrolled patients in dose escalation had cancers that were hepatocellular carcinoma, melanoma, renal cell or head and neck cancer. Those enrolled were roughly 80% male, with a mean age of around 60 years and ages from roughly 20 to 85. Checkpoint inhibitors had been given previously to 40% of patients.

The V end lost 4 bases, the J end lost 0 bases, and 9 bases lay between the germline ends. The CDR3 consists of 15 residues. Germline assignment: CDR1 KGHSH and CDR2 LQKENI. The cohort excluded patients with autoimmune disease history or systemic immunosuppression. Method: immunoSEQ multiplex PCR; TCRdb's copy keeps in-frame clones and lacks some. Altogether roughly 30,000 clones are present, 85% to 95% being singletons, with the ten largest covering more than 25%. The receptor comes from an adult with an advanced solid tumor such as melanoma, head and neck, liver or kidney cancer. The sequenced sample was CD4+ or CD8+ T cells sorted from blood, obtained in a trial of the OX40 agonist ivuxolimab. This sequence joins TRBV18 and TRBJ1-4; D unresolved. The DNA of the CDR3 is TGTGCCAGCTCACGGGTAGCTGCAACTAATGAAAAACTGTTTTTT. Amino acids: CASSRVAATNEKLFF.